A selection of T cell receptor beta chains follows, all from one sample in a study of neurological immune-mediated disorders. TCRdb recomputed calls from the 5' RACE reads with MiXCR, one row per CDR3 protein. The repertoire consists of around 130,000 distinct CDR3 sequences, with about 3.2% occurring once and the leading ten covering over 1%. Sequencing input: PBMCs. These receptors were collected from a woman in her 30s with multiple sclerosis. CDR3s leave out the opening cysteine and the closing phenylalanine or tryptophan.

v_gene | CDR3aa
TRBV20-1 | SAKRTAQETQY
TRBV5-6 | ASRDSGKVYEQY
TRBV20-1 | SAVTSGGGTQY
TRBV7-9 | ASSPLKGGGNSYEQY
TRBV3-1 | ASSQALSPPPLH
TRBV7-2 | ASSSHPISTDTQY
TRBV27 | ASRPQLAGGLNEQF
TRBV4-1 | ASSPGTKGGETQY
TRBV9 | ASSVTSADEQY
TRBV10-3 | AISGSQVTDQY
TRBV11-2 | ASSYFAGGYEQY
TRBV5-1 | ASSNHRQGFGSYNSPLH
TRBV6-2/TRBV6-3 | ASSYSSGGYT
TRBV7-6 | ASSAGTRPIWTQY
TRBV9 | ASSVDGGGGAHNEQF
TRBV20-1 | SASEGASSNSPLH
TRBV7-8 | ASSLEAHRGVDTQY
TRBV9 | ASNRGQDNEQF
TRBV5-8 | ASSLEGVEQY
TRBV20-1 | SARGQGVHEQY
TRBV5-5 | ASSWGTGAYEQY
TRBV20-1 | SATGRDRALTNYGYT